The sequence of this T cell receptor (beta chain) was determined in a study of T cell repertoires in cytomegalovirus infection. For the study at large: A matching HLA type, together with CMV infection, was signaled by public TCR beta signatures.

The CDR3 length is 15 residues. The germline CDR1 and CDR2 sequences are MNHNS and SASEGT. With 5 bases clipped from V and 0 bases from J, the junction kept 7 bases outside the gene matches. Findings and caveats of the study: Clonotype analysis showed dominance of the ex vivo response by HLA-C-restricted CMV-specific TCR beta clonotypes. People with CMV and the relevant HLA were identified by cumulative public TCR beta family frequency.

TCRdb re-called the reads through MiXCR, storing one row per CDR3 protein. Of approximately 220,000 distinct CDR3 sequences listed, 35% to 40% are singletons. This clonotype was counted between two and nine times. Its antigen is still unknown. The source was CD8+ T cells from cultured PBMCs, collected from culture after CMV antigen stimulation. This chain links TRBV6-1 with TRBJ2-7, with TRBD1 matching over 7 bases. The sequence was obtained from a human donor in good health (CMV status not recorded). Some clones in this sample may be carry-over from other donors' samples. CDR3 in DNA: TGTGCCAGCAGTCTAGGACAGGAAAGCTCCTACGAGCAGTACTTC. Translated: CASSLGQESSYEQYF.